The 21 T cell receptor beta chains reported below all come from one sample, sequenced in a study of cytomegalovirus exposure and HLA in healthy donors. With 60 Vbeta and 13 Jbeta primers, the PCR was carried out. Method: immunoSEQ multiplex PCR; TCRdb's copy keeps in-frame clones and lacks some. The sample includes 85,000 to 130,000 clones, 70% to 80% of them seen just once. Sequenced material: PBMCs. The receptors originated from a female donor in good health and CMV-seronegative.

The V and J genes are TRBV7-2 and TRBJ2-3, with 13 bases matching TRBD2. Trimming took 2 bases from V and 3 from J; bases not matched to a gene: 2. The CDR3 loop spans 16 amino acids. The germline CDR1 and CDR2 sequences are SGHTA and FQGNSA. CDR3 sequence (DNA): TGTGCCAGCAGCTTAAGGACTAGCGGGAGTACAGATACGCAGTATTTT. This gives the protein CASSLRTSGSTDTQYF.

J is TRBJ1-2 and V is TRBV28; TRBD1 is a possible D gene (6 bases). The CDR3 has 16 residues. From germline, CDR1 is MDHEN and CDR2 SYDVKM. V gave up 5 bases and J gave up 4 bases, with 20 bases separating them. CDR3 DNA: TGTGCCAGCAGTAAGTCCGGGACAAGCCCTATCTATGGCTACACCTTC. Translation gives CASSKSGTSPIYGYTF.

This clone was seen once. The chain combines TRBV27 with TRBJ2-7, with 16 nucleotides matching TRBD2. V dropped 0 bases and J dropped 9; count of bases not matched to a gene: 5. The CDR3 length is 16 residues. In germline, CDR1 is MNHEY, CDR2 SMNVEV (reference sequence). The CDR3 DNA is TGTGCCAGCAGTTTATCCGGGACTAGCGGGAGGGCCTGGCAGTACTTC. Amino acid sequence: CASSLSGTSGRAWQYF.

The J gene is TRBJ1-2, the V gene TRBV6-6; D uncertain. Per the germline V gene, CDR1 is MNHNY and CDR2 is SVGAGI (reference sequence). This CDR3 spans 13 amino acids. The V end lost 6 bases, the J end lost 3 bases, and 11 bases lay between the germline ends. The CDR3 DNA is TGTGCCAGCAGACCTATTCGTGACTATGGCTACACCTTC. Protein: CASRPIRDYGYTF.

The rearrangement uses TRBV4-3 and TRBJ2-7; 14 bases fit TRBD2. CDR1 LGHNA and CDR2 YSLEER come from the germline V gene. The CDR3 runs 16 residues. The junction had 4 bases not matched to a gene; V was cut back by 4 bases and J by 2 bases. The DNA for the CDR3 is TGCGCCAGCAGCCTGGGACTAGCGGGAGCCCCCTACGAGCAGTACTTC. It translates to CASSLGLAGAPYEQYF.

This clone was recorded a few times. The chain is built from TRBV6-1 and TRBJ1-2, with 8 bases fitting TRBD1. The CDR3 runs 15 residues. Trimming removed 7 bases from V and 0 bases from J; junction bases left unmatched: 7. Germline V gene sequence: CDR1 MNHNS, CDR2 SASEGT. The CDR3 reads CASTLQGAANYGYTF. CDR3 DNA sequence: TGTGCCAGCACTTTGCAGGGGGCAGCTAACTATGGCTACACCTTC.

The chain has TRBV19 and TRBJ2-5; unclear D gene. From germline, CDR1 is LNHDA and CDR2 SQIVND (reference sequence). The CDR3 runs 14 residues. Between the trimmed V and J ends, which lost 4 bases and 2 bases, there was a span of 11 bases. CDR3 sequence: CASSSEALQETQYF. The CDR3 DNA follows: TGTGCCAGTAGTAGCGAGGCGCTGCAAGAGACCCAGTACTTC.

The table lists this clone with a few counts. The chain carries TRBV29-1 and TRBJ2-5; D is ambiguous. The length of the CDR3 is 15 residues. Germline values: CDR1 SQVTM, CDR2 ANQGSEA. Deletions cut 3 bases from V and 4 bases from J, with 18 bases between. CDR3 residues: CSVDSHLRRGETQYF. CDR3 DNA: TGCAGCGTTGATAGCCACCTACGGAGAGGAGAGACCCAGTACTTC.

This clone was seen a few times. The chain joins TRBV19 to TRBJ1-3, with D uncertain. Trimming left V 7 bases short and J 0 bases short, with 7 bases between. Germline V gives CDR1 LNHDA, CDR2 SQIVND (reference sequence). CDR3 length: 13 amino acids. CDR3 loop: CASTPNSGNTIYF. CDR3 DNA: TGTGCCAGTACCCCCAACTCTGGAAACACCATATATTTT.

CDR3 protein: CASSLGLAGYEQYF. CDR3 nucleotides: TGTGCCAGCAGCCTAGGACTAGCGGGATACGAGCAGTACTTC. V gene TRBV7-8 combines with J gene TRBJ2-7, with TRBD2 matching over 12 bases. The CDR3 loop spans 14 amino acids. The V gene end was trimmed by 5 bases and the J gene end by 4 bases; junction bases not matched to a gene: 3. Germline-derived CDR1 and CDR2 are SGHVS and FQNEAQ.

The V gene is TRBV7-9, the J gene TRBJ1-1; tentatively, D is TRBD1 (5 bases). Germline CDR1 is SEHNR and CDR2 is FQNEAQ (reference sequence). Trimming removed 5 bases at V and 4 bases at J, with 17 bases between. The CDR3 consists of 15 residues. This chain's CDR3 is CASSEVGGKRTEAFF. The DNA of the CDR3 is TGTGCCAGCAGCGAGGTCGGGGGTAAGCGCACTGAAGCTTTCTTT.

This clone has a handful of counts. The chain combines TRBV7-3 with TRBJ2-3; no firm D call. V was pared by 2 bases and J by 0 bases, with 9 bases between. The V gene's germline CDR1 is SGHTA and CDR2 FQGTGA. This CDR3 region has 15 residues. In nucleotides, the CDR3 is TGTGCCAGCAGCTTAGAGGCCCGTAGCACAGATACGCAGTATTTT. Translation: CASSLEARSTDTQYF. Supplemented by reference TRBV7-3 and TRBJ2-3, the full variable domain reads GAGVSQTPSNKVTEKGKYVELRCDPISGHTALYWYRQSLGQGPEFLIYFQGTGAADDSGLPNDRFFAVRPEGSVSTLKIQRTERGDSAVYLCASSLEARSTDTQYFGPGTRLTVL.

V usage is TRBV27 and J usage is TRBJ2-7; 7 nucleotides line up with TRBD2. CDR3 size: 15 residues. The germline gives CDR1 MNHEY, CDR2 SMNVEV (reference sequence). V lost 4 bases and J lost 5; bases outside the gene matches: 11. For the CDR3, the DNA is TGTGCCAGCAGTTCTCCCAGCGGGAACGTCCACGAGCAGTACTTC. Amino acid sequence: CASSSPSGNVHEQYF.

This clone showed up just once. J is TRBJ2-1 and V is TRBV9, with 13 nucleotides matching TRBD2. Germline CDR1 reads SGDLS; CDR2 reads YYNGEE. The length of the CDR3 is 16 residues. V lost 3 bases and J lost 6; bases outside the gene matches: 6. The CDR3 nucleotides are TGTGCCAGCAGCGCGACGACTAGCGGGAGGCCCAATGAGCAGTTCTTC. Protein: CASSATTSGRPNEQFF.

This sequence joins TRBV6-5 and TRBJ1-2; D may be TRBD1 (6 bases). Germline loops: CDR1 MNHEY, CDR2 SVGAGI. The ends were cut back, 2 bases at V and 9 bases at J, with 16 bases in the middle. The CDR3 length is 14 residues. The CDR3 sequence: CASSYGGQRRSYTF. As DNA, the CDR3 is TGTGCCAGCAGTTACGGTGGACAGCGCCGAAGCTACACCTTC.

The V call is TRBV25-1, the J call TRBJ2-3, with 8 bases aligning to TRBD1. V was clipped by 4 bases and J by 3 bases; unmatched bases: 6. The CDR3 extends over 15 amino acids. Germline loops: CDR1 MGHDK, CDR2 SYGVNS. The CDR3 sequence is CASSGTGRSTDTQYF. CDR3 DNA: TGTGCCAGCAGTGGGACAGGGCGGTCGACAGATACGCAGTATTTT.

This clone was detected only a few times. This rearrangement joins TRBV27 to TRBJ1-5; weak D call: TRBD1 (6 bases). Trimming pared 6 bases from V and 4 bases from J, leaving 19 bases between. The CDR3 runs 16 residues. Germline-derived CDR1 and CDR2 are MNHEY and SMNVEV (reference sequence). CDR3 protein: CASRPAPGRGNQPQHF. In DNA, the CDR3 is TGTGCCAGCAGACCGGCCCCGGGCAGGGGAAATCAGCCCCAGCATTTT.

The count of this clone is one. The rearrangement uses TRBV14 and TRBJ2-2, with 13 bases that match TRBD2. The CDR3 is made up of 18 amino acids. The trim removed 0 bases at V and 5 bases at J, leaving 6 bases unmatched. CDR1 and CDR2 (germline): SGHDN, FVKESK. The DNA of the CDR3 is TGTGCCAGCAGCCAAGACCGGGGACTAGCGGGGCTTACCGGGGAGCTGTTTTTT. Residues: CASSQDRGLAGLTGELFF.

The chain recombines TRBV7-9 with TRBJ2-7; 12 bases map to TRBD2. After removal of 5 bases from V and 4 bases from J, the junction contained 15 bases not matched to a gene. Germline V gene data show CDR1 as SEHNR and CDR2 as FQNEAQ (reference sequence). The CDR3 sequence is 18 residues long. The CDR3, as DNA: TGTGCCAGCAGCAGGCTCGAGCGACTAGCGGGAGATGTATACGAGCAGTACTTC. This sequence encodes CASSRLERLAGDVYEQYF.

DNA for the CDR3: TGTGCCAGCAGCTCCGGCGGGGCGGGAGGGTACGAGCAGTACTTC. As protein: CASSSGGAGGYEQYF. The chain links TRBV7-2 to TRBJ2-7; 9 bases align to TRBD2. The V and J ends lost 4 bases and 4 bases, in that order; junction bases with no gene match: 8. The CDR3 has 15 amino acids. The germline V gene encodes CDR1 SGHTA and CDR2 FQGNSA.

The rearrangement links TRBV27 to TRBJ2-5; 13 bases align to TRBD2. Germline V gene lookup returns CDR1 MNHEY and CDR2 SMNVEV (reference sequence). The CDR3 runs 17 residues. J gave up 5 bases and V 4 bases, and 10 bases lay outside the gene matches. The CDR3 is CASSSIRLAGGRETQYF. Written as DNA, the CDR3 is TGTGCCAGCAGTTCCATCCGACTAGCGGGAGGTCGTGAGACCCAGTACTTC.